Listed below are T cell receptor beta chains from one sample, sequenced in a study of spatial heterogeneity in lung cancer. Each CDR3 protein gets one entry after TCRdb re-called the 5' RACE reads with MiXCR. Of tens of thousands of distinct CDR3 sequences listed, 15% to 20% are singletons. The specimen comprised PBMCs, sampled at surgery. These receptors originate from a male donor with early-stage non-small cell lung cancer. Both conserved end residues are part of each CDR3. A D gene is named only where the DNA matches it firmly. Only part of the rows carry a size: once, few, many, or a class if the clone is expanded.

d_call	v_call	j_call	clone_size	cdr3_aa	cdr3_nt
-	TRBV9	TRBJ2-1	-	CASSVWGDTYNEQFF	TGTGCCAGCAGCGTATGGGGGGACACATACAATGAGCAGTTCTTC
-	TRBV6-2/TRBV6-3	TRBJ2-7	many	CASSPSPAAYEQYF	TGTGCCAGCAGTCCCAGCCCGGCAGCCTACGAGCAGTACTTC
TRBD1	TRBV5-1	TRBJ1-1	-	CASSSGQEDDTEAFF	TGCGCCAGCAGCTCGGGACAGGAGGATGACACTGAAGCTTTCTTT
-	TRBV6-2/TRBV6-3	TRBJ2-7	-	CASTRDGNEQYF	TGTGCCAGCACCCGCGATGGAAACGAGCAGTACTTC
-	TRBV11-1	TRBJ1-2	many	CASSRTDENYGYTF	TGTGCCAGCAGCCGGACGGACGAGAACTATGGCTACACCTTC
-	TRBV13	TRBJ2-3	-	CASSPDRGRTDTQYF	TGTGCCAGCAGCCCAGACCGGGGGCGGACAGATACGCAGTATTTT
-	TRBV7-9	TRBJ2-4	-	CASSSLQTKNIQYF	TGTGCCAGCAGCTCTTTACAGACCAAAAACATTCAGTACTTC
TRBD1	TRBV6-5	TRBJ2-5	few	CASSRTGGQLQETQYF	TGTGCCAGCAGCCGCACAGGGGGCCAACTTCAAGAGACCCAGTACTTC
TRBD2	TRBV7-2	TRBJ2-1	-	CATRLAGVSDEQFF	TGTGCCACAAGACTAGCGGGAGTGTCGGATGAGCAGTTCTTC
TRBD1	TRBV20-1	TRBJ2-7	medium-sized	CSVRGQAYEQYF	TGCAGTGTCCGAGGACAGGCCTACGAGCAGTACTTC
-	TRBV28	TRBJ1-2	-	CASKPSGYDGYTF	TGTGCCAGTAAACCGTCAGGGTACGATGGCTACACCTTC
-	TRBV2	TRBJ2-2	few	CASRKEASNTGELFF	TGTGCCAGCAGAAAAGAAGCTTCGAACACCGGGGAGCTGTTTTTT
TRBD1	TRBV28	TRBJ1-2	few	CASSLGQGYFNYGYTF	TGTGCCAGCAGTTTGGGACAGGGATATTTTAACTATGGCTACACCTTC
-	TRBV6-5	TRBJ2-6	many	CASSYSPQEANVLTF	TGTGCCAGCAGTTACTCACCTCAGGAGGCCAACGTCCTGACTTTC
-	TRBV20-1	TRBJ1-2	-	CSAKDTAPRGYTF	TGCAGTGCTAAAGACACCGCTCCTCGCGGCTACACCTTC
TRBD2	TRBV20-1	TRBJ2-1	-	CSAPRLAGGFNEQFF	TGCAGTGCTCCCCGACTAGCGGGAGGTTTCAATGAGCAGTTCTTC
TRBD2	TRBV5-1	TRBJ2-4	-	CASRPSGGGKNIQYF	TGCGCCAGCCGCCCTAGCGGGGGGGGCAAAAACATTCAGTACTTC
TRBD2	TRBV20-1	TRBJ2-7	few	CSAVGTSGEYEQYF	TGCAGTGCTGTTGGGACTAGCGGGGAATACGAGCAGTACTTC
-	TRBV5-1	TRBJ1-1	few	CASSLEGGMNTEAFF	TGCGCCAGCAGCTTGGAAGGGGGGATGAACACTGAAGCTTTCTTT
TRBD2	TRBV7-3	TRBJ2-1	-	CASSLSGSHNEQFF	TGTGCCAGCAGCTTAAGCGGGAGCCACAATGAGCAGTTCTTC
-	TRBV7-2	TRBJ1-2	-	CASSTVLRVYGYTF	TGTGCCAGCAGCACTGTTTTAAGAGTCTATGGCTACACCTTC
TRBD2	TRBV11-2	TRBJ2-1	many	CASSLGLAGTDEQFF	TGTGCCAGCAGCTTAGGACTAGCGGGGACGGATGAGCAGTTCTTC
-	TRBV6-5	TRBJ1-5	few	CASSYSRAGAGNNQPQHF	TGTGCCAGCAGTTACTCGAGGGCAGGGGCAGGAAACAATCAGCCCCAGCATTTT
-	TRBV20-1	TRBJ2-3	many	CSATDYSTDTQYF	TGCAGTGCTACGGACTATAGCACAGATACGCAGTATTTT
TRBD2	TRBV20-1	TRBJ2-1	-	CSAIPGTSGYNEQFF	TGCAGTGCTATACCCGGCACTAGCGGCTACAATGAGCAGTTCTTC
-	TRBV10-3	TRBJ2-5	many	CAISPGQAQETQYF	TGTGCCATCAGCCCGGGTCAGGCCCAAGAGACCCAGTACTTC
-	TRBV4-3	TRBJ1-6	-	CASSQESRGDSPLHF	TGCGCCAGCAGCCAAGAATCAAGGGGGGATTCACCCCTCCACTTT
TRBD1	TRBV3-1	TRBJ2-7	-	CASSQGAGGLPYEQYF	TGTGCCAGCAGCCAAGGGGCAGGGGGCCTCCCCTACGAGCAGTACTTC
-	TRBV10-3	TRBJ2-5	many	CAISEGRRETQYF	TGTGCCATCAGTGAGGGCCGAAGGGAGACCCAGTACTTC
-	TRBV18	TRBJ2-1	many	CASSPPDRSAGGEQFF	TGTGCCAGCTCACCACCGGACCGGAGCGCAGGTGGGGAGCAGTTCTTC
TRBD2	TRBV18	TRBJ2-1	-	CASSPTSGGGEQFF	TGTGCCAGCTCACCCACTAGCGGGGGCGGTGAGCAGTTCTTC
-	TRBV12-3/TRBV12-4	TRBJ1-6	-	CASSLRGADNSPLHF	TGTGCCAGCAGTTTACGGGGCGCCGATAATTCACCCCTCCACTTT
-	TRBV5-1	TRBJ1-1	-	CGSAVGPTNTEAFF	TGCGGCTCGGCCGTGGGCCCGACGAACACTGAAGCTTTCTTT
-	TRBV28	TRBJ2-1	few	CASSSPSGLQGNEQFF	TGTGCCAGCAGTTCCCCCTCGGGACTCCAAGGGAATGAGCAGTTCTTC
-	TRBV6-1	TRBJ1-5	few	CASTLEGVQPQHF	TGTGCCAGCACACTTGAGGGCGTCCAGCCCCAGCATTTT
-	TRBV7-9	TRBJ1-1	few	CASRTPNTEAFF	TGTGCCAGCAGGACCCCGAACACTGAAGCTTTCTTT
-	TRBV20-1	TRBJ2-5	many	CSAPGPGETQYF	TGCAGTGCCCCGGGACCGGGGGAGACCCAGTACTTC
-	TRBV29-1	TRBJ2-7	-	CSVAGSSYEQYF	TGCAGCGTCGCCGGAAGCTCCTACGAGCAGTACTTC
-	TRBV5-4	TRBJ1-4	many	CASSWGGLEKLFF	TGTGCCAGCAGCTGGGGAGGGTTGGAAAAACTGTTTTTT
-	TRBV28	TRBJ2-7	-	CASSTGRTTYEQYF	TGTGCCAGCAGTACTGGACGGACCACCTACGAGCAGTACTTC
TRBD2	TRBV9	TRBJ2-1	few	CASSEGLAGGATEEQFF	TGTGCCAGCAGCGAGGGACTAGCGGGAGGGGCGACGGAGGAGCAGTTCTTC
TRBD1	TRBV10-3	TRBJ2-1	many	CAISERDSYNEQFF	TGTGCCATCAGTGAACGGGACAGCTACAATGAGCAGTTCTTC
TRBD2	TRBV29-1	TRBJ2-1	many	CSVGGLAGGMYNEQFF	TGCAGCGTTGGGGGACTAGCGGGAGGGATGTACAATGAGCAGTTCTTC
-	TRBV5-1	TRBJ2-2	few	CASSQDGLKNTGELFF	TGCGCCAGCAGCCAAGATGGACTAAAGAACACCGGGGAGCTGTTTTTT
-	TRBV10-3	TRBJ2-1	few	CAHSRAAGQDEQFF	TGTGCCCACTCGCGGGCAGCGGGTCAGGATGAGCAGTTCTTC
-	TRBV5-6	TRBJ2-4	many	CASSPAGPRYIQYF	TGTGCCAGCAGCCCCGCTGGACCGAGGTACATTCAGTACTTC
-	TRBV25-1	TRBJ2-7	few	CASSLPGASYEQYF	TGTGCCAGCAGTCTCCCGGGGGCGTCCTACGAGCAGTACTTC
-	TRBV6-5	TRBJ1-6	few	CASSYDRPDYNSPLHF	TGTGCCAGCAGTTACGACAGACCGGACTATAATTCACCCCTCCACTTT